Only a few counts were recorded for the clone carrying this T cell receptor beta chain. Via MiXCR, TCRdb re-called the RACE reads, giving one row per CDR3 protein. The table has about 380,000 distinct CDR3 sequences, 5% to 6.5% seen once; the top ten hold 2.5% to 3%. Germline V gives CDR1 MGHRA, CDR2 YSYEKL. This CDR3 has 15 residues. The J segment lost 7 bases and the V segment lost 1 base, leaving 8 bases of the junction unmatched. These data are taken from a study of human T cells and chemical hapten exposure. Time point: pre-sensitization, week 0. Noted treatment: therapeutic diphenylcyclopropenone sensitization with weekly scalp DPC. The drawing of blood occurred before each patch test was applied. Participating donors were patients with alopecia, aged 18 to 70 years, considered appropriate candidates for DPC.

V is TRBV4-1 and J is TRBJ1-1; 8 bases line up with TRBD1. This TCR came from a woman aged 50 to 60 with alopecia areata. Some clones in this sample may be carry-over from other donors' samples. The input for sequencing was whole blood, taken in connection with sensitization to the hapten diphenylcyclopropenone (DPC). This CDR3 is CASSQAGGRVGEAFF. The DNA for the CDR3 is TGCGCCAGCAGCCAAGCAGGGGGCAGGGTTGGTGAAGCTTTCTTT.